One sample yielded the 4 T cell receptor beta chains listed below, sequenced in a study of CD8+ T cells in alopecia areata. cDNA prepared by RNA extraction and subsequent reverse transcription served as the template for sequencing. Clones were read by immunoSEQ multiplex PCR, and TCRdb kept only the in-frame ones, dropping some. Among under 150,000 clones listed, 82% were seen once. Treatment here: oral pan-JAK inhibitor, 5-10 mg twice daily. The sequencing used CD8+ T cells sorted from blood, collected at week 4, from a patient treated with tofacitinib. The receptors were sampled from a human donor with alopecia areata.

The CDR3 sequence is CASSLRNSYEQYF. For the CDR3, the DNA is TGTGCCAGTAGTTTGAGGAATTCCTACGAGCAGTACTTC. This rearrangement joins TRBV19 to TRBJ2-7, with D hard to call. V gave up 5 bases and J gave up 1 base, with 9 bases separating them. This CDR3 comprises 13 residues. Looked up from germline, CDR1 is LNHDA and CDR2 is SQIVND (reference sequence).

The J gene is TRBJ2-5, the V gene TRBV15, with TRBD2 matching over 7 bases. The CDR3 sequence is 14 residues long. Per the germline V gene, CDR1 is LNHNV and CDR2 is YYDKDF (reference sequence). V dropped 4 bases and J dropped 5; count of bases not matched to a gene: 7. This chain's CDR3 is CATSIEGGQETQYF. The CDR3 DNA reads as TGTGCCACCAGCATCGAGGGAGGGCAGGAGACCCAGTACTTC.

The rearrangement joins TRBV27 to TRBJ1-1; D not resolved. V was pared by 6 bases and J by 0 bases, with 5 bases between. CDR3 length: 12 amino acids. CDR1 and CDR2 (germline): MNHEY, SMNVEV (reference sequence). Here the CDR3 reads CASSGLNTEAFF. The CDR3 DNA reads TGTGCCAGCAGCGGGCTGAACACTGAAGCTTTCTTT.

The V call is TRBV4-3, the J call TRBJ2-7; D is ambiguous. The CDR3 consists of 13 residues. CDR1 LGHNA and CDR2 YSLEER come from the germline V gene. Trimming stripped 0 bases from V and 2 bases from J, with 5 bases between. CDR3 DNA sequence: TGCGCCAGCAGCCAAGACCGTCCCTACGAGCAGTACTTC. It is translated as CASSQDRPYEQYF.